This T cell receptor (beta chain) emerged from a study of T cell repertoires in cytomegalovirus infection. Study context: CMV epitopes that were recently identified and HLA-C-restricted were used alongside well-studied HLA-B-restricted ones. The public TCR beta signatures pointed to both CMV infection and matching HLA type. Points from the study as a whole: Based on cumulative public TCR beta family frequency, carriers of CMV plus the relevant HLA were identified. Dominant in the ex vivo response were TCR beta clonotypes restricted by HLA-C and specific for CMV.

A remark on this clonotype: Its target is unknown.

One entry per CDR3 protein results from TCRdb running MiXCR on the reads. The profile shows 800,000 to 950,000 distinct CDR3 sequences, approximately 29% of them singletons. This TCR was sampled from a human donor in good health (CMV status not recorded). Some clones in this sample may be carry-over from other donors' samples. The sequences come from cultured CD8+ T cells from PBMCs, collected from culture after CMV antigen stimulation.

CDR3 loop: CASSLERSPSGANVLTF. DNA of the CDR3: TGTGCCAGCAGCTTAGAGCGCAGCCCCTCTGGGGCCAACGTCCTGACTTTC. This sequence joins TRBV11-2 and TRBJ2-6, with D uncertain. Germline V gene sequence: CDR1 SGHAT, CDR2 FQNNGV. Trimming cost V 0 bases and J 0 bases, with 9 bases left between them. The length of the CDR3 is 17 residues.